What follows is one T cell receptor beta chain and its context. The antigen this receptor binds is unknown. The record has no base qualities; no much larger clone is one base away. The germline V gene provides CDR1 SGHDN and CDR2 FVKESK. V loses 1 base, J loses 3 bases, and the germline ends lie 13 bases apart. The CDR3, from cysteine to phenylalanine, totals 16 residues. Only the CDR3 DNA is retained, 48 bases long and in frame from the first base. The time point label, read with the paper, signifies: roughly 12 months on ibrutinib. For TCR beta library preparation, 2 to 2.5 micrograms of genomic DNA were isolated from cryopreserved PBMCs. High-throughput TCR beta sequencing was performed on longitudinal blood samples from CLL patients receiving ibrutinib monotherapy. The patients were enrolled in a single-center, open-label phase 2 trial of ibrutinib monotherapy. This record comes from a study of cytotoxic CD8 clonotypes in ibrutinib-treated CLL (dated by TCRdb to the early 2020s). About the study as a whole: In this cohort, about 15 patients were treatment-naive and 11 to 12 were relapsed/refractory, while some 18 had unmutated IGHV. Responses were partial in around 25 patients and complete in 2; after median approximately 66 months follow-up, some 14 stayed in remission and about twelve progressed. The response samples were drawn at a median of around eleven months into treatment, with a range of roughly 6 to 36 months. On average, each sample yielded 255,043 productive templates and tens of thousands of productive rearrangements. Of the 85 to 95 participants in the trial, about 25 had longitudinal samples available. Cryopreserved peripheral blood mononuclear cells were collected at three points: before therapy, at response, and at either sustained remission or disease progression. Every remission and progressive disease sample was obtained while ibrutinib was still being received by the patients.

The goal of deep resolution MiSeq sequencing was a depth between 1 in 1 million and 1 in 200,000 T cells, and coverage averaged 10x per clonotype. The immunoSEQ hsTCRB Kit was used to generate TCR beta libraries. On the authors' methods: The data were analyzed with ImmunoSEQ Analyzer and ImmunoSEQ Data Assistant, and V, D and J gene assignments followed IMGT definitions. Clonality, with values ranging from 0 to 1, was calculated as one minus the normalized Shannon entropy of productive rearrangement frequencies. Public clonotype analysis was restricted to overrepresented clonotypes comprising at least 0.05% of each patient's repertoire. Repertoires from about a dozen age-matched healthy donors in immuneACCESS were used as clonality controls. TCRdb stores this immuneACCESS table with in-frame sequences only. Part of the clones is absent; in the studies checked, under half of the shortfall reflects unresolved V genes, and no reason is known for the rest. Clone size and the V and J calls come from that table; the DNA yielded D and trimming. The sample table records 60,000 to 65,000 clones; less than 60% of these occur just once. The ten largest clonotypes hold roughly 14% of the sample.

What the study reported, not specific to this receptor: Clonality increased at ibrutinib response, stayed stable in sustained remission, and fell back toward baseline at progression. Lymph node repertoires were not examined, and the timing of sampling was not matched between patients in sustained remission and those whose disease progressed. Baseline clonality was found to be higher than that of age-matched healthy donors and was strongly correlated with circulating CD8+ T-cell counts. Public clonotypes were rare and either shrank or stayed stable during treatment, and the rise in clonality at ibrutinib response reflected expansion of private clonotypes.

This clonotype was sampled from a human donor with chronic lymphocytic leukemia. The sample here was PBMCs, taken after 12 months of ibrutinib treatment. The rearrangement joined TRBV14 to TRBJ2-4; the D gene is perhaps TRBD2, from 5 matching bases. At the DNA level, the sequence is TGTGCCAGCAGCCAAGTCGCCGGGATGGGCAAAAACATTCAGTACTTC. It translates to CASSQVAGMGKNIQYF.